One and the same sample provided the 13 T cell receptor beta chains below, sequenced in a study of monozygotic twins with inflammatory bowel disease. TCRdb re-called the 5' RACE reads and shows each CDR3 protein once, DNA omitted. Its listing shows some 160,000 distinct CDR3 sequences. The sample was blood. The receptors shown here come from a human donor with ulcerative colitis or Crohn's disease, or a healthy co-twin of an affected twin (not recorded which).

The chain uses TRBV29-1 and TRBJ1-5; the D call of TRBD1 rests on TCRdb alone, since no DNA is present to check it. Germline CDR1 reads SQVTM; CDR2 reads ANQGSEA. The CDR3 is made up of 12 amino acids. The CDR3 is CSVGQGGQPQHF.

The J gene is TRBJ2-1, the V gene TRBV5-5; as DNA is missing, the TRBD2 call by TCRdb cannot be tested. Looked up from germline, CDR1 is SGHKS and CDR2 is YYEKEE (reference sequence). CDR3 length: 15 residues. The CDR3 spells CASSLGLAGYNEQFF.

This chain connects TRBV7-2 to TRBJ2-7; TCRdb calls TRBD2, which cannot be checked without DNA. There are 15 residues in the CDR3. The germline CDR1 and CDR2 sequences are SGHTA and FQGNSA. The CDR3 protein is CASSSSSGTFYEQYF.

J is TRBJ2-7 and V is TRBV7-2; the TCRdb call, TRBD2, lacks DNA for checking. The CDR3 loop spans 13 amino acids. Germline CDR1 is SGHTA and CDR2 is FQGNSA. The CDR3 loop is CASSLNLADEQYF.

The chain combines TRBV6-2 or TRBV6-3 with TRBJ2-7; TCRdb's D call, TRBD2, is unchecked because there is no DNA. The length of the CDR3 is 21 residues. Germline lookup yields CDR1 MNHEY and CDR2 SVGEGT. Here the CDR3 reads CASSSNPVRGLAGERSYEQYF.

The chain couples TRBV20-1 to TRBJ1-5. The germline CDR1 and CDR2 sequences are DFQATT and SNEGSKA (reference sequence). The CDR3 spans 16 residues. Here the CDR3 reads CSAFRRGGYSNQPQHF.

The chain joins TRBV30 to TRBJ2-3; TCRdb picks TRBD2, but there is no DNA to check that call. This CDR3 contains 13 residues. Germline lookup yields CDR1 GTSNPN and CDR2 SVGIG (reference sequence). CDR3 loop: CASTGGSTDTQYF.

This rearrangement joins TRBV10-3 to TRBJ1-1. Looked up from germline, CDR1 is ENHRY and CDR2 is SYGVKD. This CDR3 region has 13 residues. CDR3 in amino acids: CAITGDLNTEAFF.

The chain is built from TRBV20-1 and TRBJ1-2. The germline gives CDR1 DFQATT, CDR2 SNEGSKA (reference sequence). CDR3 length equals 12 residues. The CDR3 protein is CSARQGSYGYTF.

The gene calls are TRBV7-6 and TRBJ2-5; with no DNA, the TCRdb D assignment of TRBD2 cannot be verified. The germline V gene encodes CDR1 SGHVS and CDR2 FNYEAQ. The CDR3 length is 15 residues. The CDR3 reads CASSSLAGAQETQYF. The variable domain in full, completed from reference TRBV7-6 and TRBJ2-5, reads GAGVSQSPRYKVTKRGQDVALRCDPISGHVSLYWYRQALGQGPEFLTYFNYEAQQDKSGLPNDRFSAERPEGSISTLTIQRTEQRDSAMYRCASSSLAGAQETQYFGPGTRLLVL.

This chain links TRBV2 with TRBJ1-2. Germline values: CDR1 SNHLY, CDR2 FYNNEI. The CDR3 sequence is 13 residues long. The CDR3 loop is CASKRDAALGYTF.

This sequence joins TRBV18 and TRBJ1-4; TCRdb outputs TRBD1, but without DNA this stays unchecked. The CDR3 has 17 residues. CDR1 is KGHSH and CDR2 is LQKENI in the germline V gene. CDR3 region: CASSPSFRVRANEKLFF.

The chain joins TRBV12-3 or TRBV12-4 to TRBJ1-5; TCRdb outputs TRBD1, but without DNA this stays unchecked. This CDR3 contains 15 residues. The CDR3 sequence is CASSPRDHSNQPQHF.